This T cell receptor (beta chain) was sequenced during a study of blood T cell repertoires in COVID-19. Study context: COVID-19 samples, acute and convalescent, were from the United States, Italy and Spain.

Recruited during active infection, patients (from Seattle) were subsequently followed longitudinally. CDR3 length: 13 residues. V was pared by 8 bases and J by 4 bases, with 11 bases between. Germline V gene lookup returns CDR1 LNHDA and CDR2 SQIVND (reference sequence). The count of this clone is one. Produced via immunoSEQ multiplex PCR; TCRdb's table is partial and in-frame only. The table has 300,000 to 350,000 clones, approximately 90% seen once. Sequencing was done on a sample of peripheral blood. The clonotype comes from a woman aged 55-70 years with COVID-19, enrolled during active disease. The chain joins TRBV19 to TRBJ1-4; weak D call: TRBD1 (6 bases). CDR3 sequence reads: CASRQAYNEKLFF. CDR3 DNA sequence: TGTGCCAGTCGACAGGCCTATAATGAAAAACTGTTTTTT.